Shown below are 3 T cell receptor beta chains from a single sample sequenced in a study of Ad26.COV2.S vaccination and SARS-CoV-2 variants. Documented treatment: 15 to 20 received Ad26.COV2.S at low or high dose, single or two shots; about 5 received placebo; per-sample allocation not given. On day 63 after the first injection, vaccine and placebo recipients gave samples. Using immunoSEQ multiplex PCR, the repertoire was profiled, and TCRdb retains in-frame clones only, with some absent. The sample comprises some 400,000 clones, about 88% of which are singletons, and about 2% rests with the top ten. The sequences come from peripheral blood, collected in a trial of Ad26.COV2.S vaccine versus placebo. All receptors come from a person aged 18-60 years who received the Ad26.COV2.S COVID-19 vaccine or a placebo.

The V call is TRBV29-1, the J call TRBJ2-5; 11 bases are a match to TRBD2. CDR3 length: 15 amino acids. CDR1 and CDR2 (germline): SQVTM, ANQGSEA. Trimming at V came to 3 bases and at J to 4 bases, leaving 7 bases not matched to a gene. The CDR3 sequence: CSVDLTSGIGETQYF. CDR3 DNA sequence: TGCAGCGTTGACTTGACTAGCGGGATAGGAGAGACCCAGTACTTC.

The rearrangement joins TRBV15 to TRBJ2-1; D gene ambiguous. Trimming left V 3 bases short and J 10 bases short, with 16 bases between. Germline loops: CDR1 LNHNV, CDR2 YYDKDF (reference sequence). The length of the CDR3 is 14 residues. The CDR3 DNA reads TGTGCCACCAGCAGCATGGAAGTGGGTGGAGAGCAGTTCTTC. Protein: CATSSMEVGGEQFF. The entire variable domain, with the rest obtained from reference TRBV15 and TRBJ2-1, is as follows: DAMVIQNPRYQVTQFGKPVTLSCSQTLNHNVMYWYQQKSSQAPKLLFHYYDKDFNNEADTPDNFQSRRPNTSFCFLDIRSPGLGDTAMYLCATSSMEVGGEQFFGPGTRLTVL.

The DNA of the CDR3 is TGTGCCACCAGCAGAGATCGGACAGGTAACTTCCAGCCCCAGCATTTT. Translating it yields CATSRDRTGNFQPQHF. The chain has TRBV15 and TRBJ1-5; 7 positions match TRBD1. V shed 0 bases and J 7 bases; nucleotides not matched to a gene: 9. The CDR3 totals 16 residues. Per the germline V gene, CDR1 is LNHNV and CDR2 is YYDKDF (reference sequence).